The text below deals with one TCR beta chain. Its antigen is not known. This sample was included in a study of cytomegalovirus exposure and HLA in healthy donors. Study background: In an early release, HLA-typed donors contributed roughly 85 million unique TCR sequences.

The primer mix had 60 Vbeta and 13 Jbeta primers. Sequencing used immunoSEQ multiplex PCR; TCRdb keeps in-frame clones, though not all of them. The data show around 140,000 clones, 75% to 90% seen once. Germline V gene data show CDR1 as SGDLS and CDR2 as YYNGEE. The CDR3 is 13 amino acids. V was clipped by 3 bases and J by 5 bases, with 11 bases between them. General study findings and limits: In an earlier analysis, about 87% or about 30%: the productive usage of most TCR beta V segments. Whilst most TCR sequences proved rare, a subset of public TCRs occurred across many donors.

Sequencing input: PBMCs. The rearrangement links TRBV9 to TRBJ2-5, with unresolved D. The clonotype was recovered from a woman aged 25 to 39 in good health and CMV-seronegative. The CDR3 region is CASSGDRRETQYF. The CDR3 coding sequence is TGTGCCAGCAGCGGCGACCGCAGGGAGACCCAGTACTTC.